The clone carrying this T cell receptor beta chain was observed a few times. Its cognate antigen is unknown. This entry is derived from a study of CD8+ T cells in alopecia areata. Study overall: Treated patients swallowed 5 to 10 mg of oral tofacitinib twice daily. The drug, tofacitinib, lasted 6 to 18 months, followed by 6 months off drug. Notes on the study in general: Higher clonality and more expanded CD8+ clones appeared in lesional than normal scalp. It was less clear whether patients shared TCRs than it was in mice, possibly because of HLA.

Documented treatment: oral pan-JAK inhibitor, 5-10 mg twice daily. J was trimmed by 7 bases and V by 10 bases; bases with no gene match: 9. Germline CDR1 reads ENHRY; CDR2 reads SYGVKD. There are 13 residues in the CDR3. Reverse transcribed after extraction, RNA yielded cDNA as the sequencing template. TCRdb keeps only in-frame clones here, not all; method: immunoSEQ multiplex PCR. The repertoire holds more than 200,000 clones, with over 60% as singletons. The chain has TRBV10-3 and TRBJ2-2, with 7 nucleotides matching TRBD2. This clonotype originated in a human donor with alopecia areata. The sequenced sample was CD4+ T cells sorted from blood, obtained at week 44, from a patient treated with tofacitinib. In DNA, the CDR3 is TGTGCCACGAAAGCGGGGTCGGACGGGGAGCTGTTTTTT. It specifies CATKAGSDGELFF.